Shown below are 29 T cell receptor beta chains from a single sample sequenced in a study of tissue T cells after allogeneic stem cell transplantation. The data were produced by immunoSEQ multiplex PCR, yet TCRdb's version contains in-frame clones alone and is incomplete. The sample contains more than 1,500 clones, under 55% of which appear only once. Described time point: mouse harvest day 7 after allogeneic transplant. The graft held 10^6 splenic CD5+ T cells and 10^7 T-cell-depleted bone marrow cells. The material sequenced was spleen. Source of these receptors: a female BALB/c mouse given C57BL/6 T cells with graft-versus-host disease after an allogeneic hematopoietic cell transplant.

By share, this clone counts as large (0.1 to 1%). Mouse gene names apply. The sequenced fragment ends 1 residue before the CDR3 boundary, so the rest is inferred from the germline J gene. The rearrangement uses TRBV29 and TRBJ2-7, with 8 bases that match TRBD1. V shed 4 bases, J shed 7 bases, and the junction held 6 bases outside the gene matches. Per the germline V gene, CDR1 is MSHET and CDR2 is SYDVDS. CDR3 length: 13 residues. CDR3 DNA, as far as it was read: TGTGCTAGCAGTTCAGGGGGCCGCAGGGAACAGTAC. Its translation is CASSSGGRREQY. In full, the CDR3 is CASSSGGRREQYF.

Note on this clone: Gene and germline names: mouse. The read gets to within 1 residue of the CDR3 end, and the germline J gene fills in the rest. V usage is TRBV17 and J usage is TRBJ2-5; D remains ambiguous. The V gene lost 0 bases and the J gene lost 4 bases, with 8 bases spanning the gap. Per the germline V gene, CDR1 is MNHDT and CDR2 is YYDKIL. The CDR3 has 14 amino acids. Incomplete CDR3 DNA: TGTGCTAGCAGTAGAGATCTCGGGAAAGACACCCAGTAC. Translating gives CASSRDLGKDTQY. The entire CDR3 protein is CASSRDLGKDTQYF. Filled out from reference TRBV17 and TRBJ2-5, the complete variable domain reads DTTVKQNPRYKLARVGKPVNLICSQTMNHDTMYWYQKKPNQAPKLLLFYYDKILNREADTFEKFQSSRPNNSFCSLYIGSAGLEYSAMYLCASSRDLGKDTQYFGPGTRLLVL.

Note on this clone: The genes and germline here are from mouse. The CDR3 end falls 1 residue outside the read, so it is completed with the germline J gene. V gene TRBV4 combines with J gene TRBJ2-4, with TRBD2 matching over 12 bases. CDR1 and CDR2 from the germline V gene are LGHDT and YNNKQL (reference sequence). The V gene end was trimmed by 4 bases and the J gene end by 5 bases; junction bases not matched to a gene: 4. There are 15 residues in the CDR3. CDR3 sequence reads: CASSFGLGGSNTLYF. The covered CDR3 bases are TGTGCCAGCAGCTTCGGACTGGGGGGGTCAAACACCTTGTAC.

Turning to this clone: Gene names follow the mouse nomenclature. The CDR3 end lies 1 residue beyond the end of the read and is filled in from the germline J gene. This chain connects TRBV3 to TRBJ2-2, with 9 bases matching TRBD1. CDR1 and CDR2 (germline): SNHLY, FYNGKV (reference sequence). The CDR3 sequence is 15 residues long. The junction had 3 bases not matched to a gene; V was cut back by 5 bases and J by 2 bases. The part of the CDR3 DNA that was read is TGTGCCAGCAGCCCCGGGACAGGGAACACCGGGCAGCTCTAC. Its translation: CASSPGTGNTGQLY. The entire CDR3 protein reads CASSPGTGNTGQLYF.

With respect to this clone: Gene labels here are mouse ones. The read gets to within 1 residue of the CDR3 end, and the germline J gene fills in the rest. V gene TRBV4 combines with J gene TRBJ1-1; no reliable D call. CDR1 is LGHDT, CDR2 YNNKQL, per germline (reference sequence). The CDR3 loop spans 12 amino acids. Trimming took 3 bases from V and 5 from J, leaving 7 bases between them. This CDR3 reads CASSYQKTEVFF. Incomplete CDR3 DNA: TGTGCCAGCAGCTATCAAAAAACAGAAGTCTTC.

In the case of this clone: Mouse gene names and germline throughout. The sequenced fragment ends 1 residue before the CDR3 boundary, so the rest is inferred from the germline J gene. V and J are TRBV2 and TRBJ1-4; TRBD1 matches 12 bases. The V and J ends lost 4 bases and 7 bases, in that order; junction bases with no gene match: 4. There are 15 residues in the CDR3. Germline V gene sequence: CDR1 LGHNA, CDR2 YSYQKL. CDR3 sequence reads: CASSPGTGGTERLFF. CDR3 DNA, as far as it was read: TGTGCCAGCAGCCCCGGGACAGGGGGCACCGAAAGATTATTT. The full variable domain, with the rest looked up from reference TRBV2 and TRBJ1-4, is DPKIIQKPKYLVAVTGSEKILICEQYLGHNAMYWYRQSAKKPLEFMFSYSYQKLMDNQTASSRFQPQSSKKNHLDLQITALKPDDSATYFCASSPGTGGTERLFFGHGTKLSVL.

Remarks on this clone: The listed genes are named as in mouse. The read comes to an end 1 residue before the CDR3 does, leaving the germline J gene to fill in the end. The V and J genes are TRBV4 and TRBJ2-4, with 9 bases lining up with TRBD2. Germline lookup yields CDR1 LGHDT and CDR2 YNNKQL (reference sequence). Trimming took 7 bases from V and 1 from J; bases not matched to a gene: 3. CDR3 size: 14 residues. CDR3 DNA (partial): TGTGCCAGCAACCGACTGGGGGGTCAAAACACCTTGTAC. This codes for CASNRLGGQNTLY. The CDR3 in its entirety is CASNRLGGQNTLYF.

Of note for this clone: Mouse gene names and germline throughout. Read data end 1 residue before the CDR3 end; the end is taken from the germline J gene. The chain carries TRBV23 and TRBJ2-3; TRBD2, as called in the table, went unchecked against the DNA. Germline CDR1 KGHTA, CDR2 FQNQQP. The CDR3 is 18 residues long. The sequenced part of the CDR3 DNA is TGCTCCAGCAGTCAATCGGGCTGGGGGGGCGCCGGTGCAGAAACGCTGTAT. The encoded protein is CSSSQSGWGGAGAETLY. The whole CDR3 protein is CSSSQSGWGGAGAETLYF.

This clone was counted a few times. Gene names denote mouse genes. The read terminates 1 residue before the CDR3 end, so the remaining end is supplied by the germline J gene. The V call is TRBV13-1, the J call TRBJ2-7, with 12 bases aligning to TRBD2. J gave up 4 bases and V 4 bases, and 3 bases lay outside the gene matches. This CDR3 comprises 14 residues. CDR1 is NSHNY and CDR2 is SYGAGN in the germline V gene. The CDR3 sequence is CASSWDWGVYEQYF. CDR3 bases read: TGTGCCAGCAGTTGGGACTGGGGGGTATATGAACAGTAC.

A word on this clone: The junction differs from germline at one of its ends, possibly a read error. Mouse gene names and germline throughout. The read ends 1 residue shy of where the CDR3 ends; the end is completed using the germline J gene. This chain links TRBV12-1 with TRBJ1-2; TRBD1 is a possible D gene (6 bases). The CDR3 covers 14 residues. Germline values: CDR1 SGHSN, CDR2 HYEKVE. CDR3 DNA (partial): TGTGCCACCTCTCTGGGGGGGCCAAACTCCGACTACACC. This encodes CATSLGGPNSDYT. The complete CDR3 protein is CATSLGGPNSDYTF.

This clone is classed as large. The germline and genes are mouse ones. The read finishes 1 residue shy of the CDR3 end, and the germline J gene is used to complete it. This chain links TRBV5 with TRBJ1-2, with D uncertain. The V gene lost 0 bases and the J gene lost 1 base, with 3 bases spanning the gap. Looked up from germline, CDR1 is LGHNA and CDR2 is YNLKQL (reference sequence). The CDR3 is made up of 13 amino acids. The sequenced CDR3 bases are TGTGCCAGCAGCCAAGATCAAAACTCCGACTACACC. Translation gives CASSQDQNSDYT. The whole CDR3 is CASSQDQNSDYTF.

Regarding this clone: All gene names here are mouse names. With the read ending 1 residue before the CDR3 end, the germline J gene is used to fill in that end. The genes are TRBV26 and TRBJ2-7; weak D call: TRBD1 (6 bases). Trimming removed 2 bases at V and 7 bases at J, with 9 bases between. Germline V gene lookup returns CDR1 KGHPV and CDR2 FQNQEV (reference sequence). The CDR3 sequence is 12 residues long. The CDR3 sequence: CASSLNRAEQYF. The sequenced CDR3 bases are TGTGCCAGCAGTCTGAACAGGGCGGAACAGTAC. The full variable domain, completed using reference TRBV26 and TRBJ2-7, is NSKVIQTPRYLVKGQGQKAKMRCIPEKGHPVVFWYQQNKNNEFKFLINFQNQEVLQQIDMTEKRFSAECPSNSPCSLEIQSSEAGDSALYLCASSLNRAEQYFGPGTRLTVL.

In the case of this clone: Here the gene names and germline are mouse. The CDR3 goes on 1 residue after the read ends, and that part is filled in from the germline J gene. This sequence joins TRBV4 and TRBJ1-3; D might be TRBD1 (5 bases). With 5 bases removed from V and 2 bases from J, the gap between germline ends came to 10 bases. This CDR3 is 14 amino acids long. The germline V gene has CDR1 LGHDT and CDR2 YNNKQL (reference sequence). The CDR3 loop is CASSGDWAGNTLYF. Incomplete CDR3 DNA: TGTGCCAGCAGCGGGGACTGGGCTGGAAATACGCTCTAT.

This clone was seen a few times. Germline and genes here are mouse. The CDR3 end falls 1 residue outside the read, so it is completed with the germline J gene. This rearrangement joins TRBV4 to TRBJ1-6; 8 nucleotides match TRBD1. TRBJ1-6 is labeled an ORF, and its function is uncertain. The CDR3 loop spans 14 amino acids. The junction had 2 bases not matched to a gene; V was cut back by 4 bases and J by 6 bases. Germline CDR1 and CDR2: LGHDT and YNNKQL (reference sequence). CDR3 sequence reads: CASSWTGFNSPLYF. CDR3 bases read: TGTGCCAGCAGCTGGACAGGGTTTAATTCGCCCCTCTAC.

This clone is labeled large (0.1 to 1%). Genes and germline are mouse. The missing CDR3 end, 1 residue past where the read stops, is filled in from the germline J gene. The chain links TRBV16 to TRBJ1-4; no clear D. V dropped 3 bases and J dropped 1 base, with 0 bases sitting between them. The CDR3 is made up of 12 amino acids. In germline, CDR1 is SGHSA, CDR2 FRNQAP. CDR3 bases read: TGTGCAAGCAGCTTTTCCAACGAAAGATTATTT. It encodes CASSFSNERLF. The full CDR3 is CASSFSNERLFF. Drawing the rest from reference TRBV16 and TRBJ1-4, the complete variable domain is NAGVIQTPRHKVTGKGQEATLWCEPISGHSAVFWYRQTIVQGLEFLTYFRNQAPIDDSGMPKERFSAQMPNQSHSTLKIQSTQPQDSAVYLCASSFSNERLFFGHGTKLSVL.

Comment on this clone: Gene names refer to mouse genes. The read halts 1 residue ahead of the CDR3 end, with the missing end drawn from the germline J gene. This chain links TRBV5 with TRBJ2-5; 8 bases are a match to TRBD1. The CDR3 is 14 residues long. Unmatched junction bases numbered 1, after V lost 0 bases and J lost 5 bases. Germline values: CDR1 LGHNA, CDR2 YNLKQL (reference sequence). CDR3 bases read: TGTGCCAGCAGCCAAGACAGGGGGCGAGACACCCAGTAC. Protein: CASSQDRGRDTQY. Given in full, the CDR3 is CASSQDRGRDTQYF.

Concerning this clone: Gene names denote mouse genes. The DNA ends 1 residue before the CDR3 does, and the rest of the CDR3 is filled in from the germline J gene. J is TRBJ2-1 and V is TRBV20; no clear D gene. This CDR3 spans 12 amino acids. Trimming took off 0 bases at V and 3 bases at J, with 3 bases between the two ends. Germline V gene sequence: CDR1 GFQATS, CDR2 STVNSAI. The CDR3 sequence is CGARDSYAEQFF. The covered CDR3 bases are TGTGGTGCTAGGGACAGCTATGCTGAGCAGTTC.

This clone has just a few counts. Gene names are the mouse ones. The read is 1 residue too short to cover the CDR3 end, so that end is filled in from the germline J gene. This sequence joins TRBV3 and TRBJ1-3; 12 positions match TRBD1. CDR3 length: 16 residues. Germline loops: CDR1 SNHLY, CDR2 FYNGKV (reference sequence). Trimming cost V 5 bases and J 4 bases; bases outside gene matches: 6. Incomplete CDR3 DNA: TGTGCCAGCAGCCTCGGGACAGGGGGCAGGGGAAATACGCTCTAT. As protein: CASSLGTGGRGNTLY. The complete CDR3 sequence is CASSLGTGGRGNTLYF. The full variable domain, completed using reference TRBV3 and TRBJ1-3, is GPKVLQIPSHQIIDMGQMVTLNCDPVSNHLYFYWYKQILGQQMEFLVNFYNGKVMEKSKLFKDQFSVERPDGSYFTLKIQPTALEDSAVYFCASSLGTGGRGNTLYFGEGSRLIVV.

In regard to this clone: Mouse gene names and germline throughout. The read ends 1 residue before the CDR3 terminus; that terminus is restored from the germline J gene. V is TRBV13-1 and J is TRBJ2-3, with TRBD2 matching 11 bases. The CDR3 extends over 16 amino acids. Trimming removed 0 bases from V and 0 bases from J; junction bases left unmatched: 0. CDR1 is NSHNY, CDR2 SYGAGN, per germline. This CDR3 reads CASSDGDWGSAETLYF. The sequenced CDR3 bases are TGTGCCAGCAGTGATGGGGACTGGGGGAGTGCAGAAACGCTGTAT.

This clone ranks as large. Genes here carry mouse names. The DNA ends 1 residue before the CDR3 does, and the rest of the CDR3 is filled in from the germline J gene. The chain employs TRBV13-3 and TRBJ2-1, with 9 bases fitting TRBD1. CDR1 NNHDY and CDR2 SYVADS come from the germline V gene. The V gene end was trimmed by 1 base and the J gene end by 7 bases; junction bases not matched to a gene: 6. The CDR3 runs 15 residues. The CDR3 here is CASSDKQGAGAEQFF. The sequenced CDR3 bases are TGTGCCAGCAGTGATAAACAGGGGGCGGGGGCTGAGCAGTTC.

For this clone: The listed genes are named as in mouse. Read coverage stops 1 residue before the CDR3 terminus; the germline J gene supplies the remainder. The rearrangement joins TRBV2 to TRBJ2-3, with 7 bases identical to TRBD1. The CDR3 spans 14 residues. Germline V gives CDR1 LGHNA, CDR2 YSYQKL. V was clipped by 6 bases and J by 1 base; unmatched bases: 4. The part of the CDR3 DNA that was read is TGTGCCAGCAGTCAGGGGGAGGGTGCAGAAACGCTGTAT. Its protein product is CASSQGEGAETLY. The CDR3 as a whole reads CASSQGEGAETLYF.

Of note for this clone: The gene symbols are mouse symbols. The DNA ends 1 residue before the CDR3 does, and the rest of the CDR3 is filled in from the germline J gene. This chain uses TRBV19 with TRBJ2-4, with 11 bases that match TRBD2. Germline CDR1 FNHDT, CDR2 SITEND (reference sequence). With V trimmed by 3 bases and J by 4 bases, 4 bases remained unmatched. The CDR3 length is 15 residues. The covered CDR3 bases are TGTGCCAGCAGTACCCCGACTGGGGGGGAAAACACCTTGTAC. Translated, it gives CASSTPTGGENTLY. The CDR3 reads in full as CASSTPTGGENTLYF.

A note on this clone: Any gene name here is a mouse gene name. CDR3 DNA, as far as it was read: TGTGCCAGCAGTGATGCCCCCGCAAACTCCGACTACACC. Encoded protein: CASSDAPANSDYT. The CDR3 as a whole reads CASSDAPANSDYTF. This rearrangement joins TRBV13-1 to TRBJ1-2; D unclear. The read ends 1 residue early relative to the CDR3; the germline J gene fills the gap. The germline V gene has CDR1 NSHNY and CDR2 SYGAGN. This CDR3 region has 14 residues. V was trimmed by 0 bases and J by 0 bases, leaving 6 bases between them.

For this clone: Gene names denote mouse genes. The sequenced part of the CDR3 DNA is TGTGCCAGCAGCTTAAATGGACAGGGGGCTGGAAATACGCTCTAT. Its protein product is CASSLNGQGAGNTLY. The whole CDR3 is CASSLNGQGAGNTLYF. The chain carries TRBV3 and TRBJ1-3; 10 bases are shared with TRBD1. Read sequence stops 1 residue before the CDR3 end, and the germline J gene provides the missing end. This CDR3 is 16 amino acids long. The germline gives CDR1 SNHLY, CDR2 FYNGKV (reference sequence). V lost 2 bases to trimming and J lost 2 bases; unmatched junction nucleotides: 3.

Regarding this clone: Mouse germline and gene names are used. From the germline J gene comes the end of the CDR3, since the read stops 1 residue before it. The V call is TRBV2, the J call TRBJ1-4; 8 bases fit TRBD1. J gave up 6 bases and V 2 bases, and 2 bases lay outside the gene matches. The germline V gene encodes CDR1 LGHNA and CDR2 YSYQKL. The CDR3 is 14 amino acids. CDR3 residues: CASSQQGADERLFF. The CDR3 DNA, read in part, is TGTGCCAGCAGCCAACAGGGGGCGGACGAAAGATTATTT.

This clone has just a few counts. Gene names are mouse gene names. The read gets to within 1 residue of the CDR3 end, and the germline J gene fills in the rest. The chain uses TRBV14 and TRBJ2-4; D is uncertain. Germline CDR1 is SGHDT and CDR2 is FRDEAV. The length of the CDR3 is 13 residues. Trimming stripped 1 base from V and 0 bases from J, with 3 bases between. CDR3 sequence: CASSFDSQNTLYF. CDR3 DNA, as far as it was read: TGTGCCAGCAGTTTCGATAGTCAAAACACCTTGTAC.

Of note for this clone: The listed genes are named as in mouse. The DNA ends 1 residue before the CDR3 does, and the rest of the CDR3 is filled in from the germline J gene. J is TRBJ1-1 and V is TRBV12-2, with a possible D match to TRBD1 (5 bases). This CDR3 region has 13 residues. V shed 2 bases and J shed 1 base, with 7 bases lying between them. Per the germline V gene, CDR1 is SGHLS and CDR2 is HYDKME. The CDR3 sequence is CASSRQGNTEVFF. The CDR3 DNA, read in part, is TGTGCCAGCTCTCGCCAGGGGAACACAGAAGTCTTC.

Concerning this clone itself: Each gene name is a mouse one. The CDR3 end is not reached by the read, which stops 1 residue before it; the germline J gene fills it in. The chain links TRBV13-1 to TRBJ2-7; D is perhaps TRBD1 (5 bases). There are 12 residues in the CDR3. Germline V gene data show CDR1 as NSHNY and CDR2 as SYGAGN. V shed 0 bases and J shed 4 bases, with 5 bases lying between them. CDR3 sequence: CASSDEGYEQYF. The sequenced part of the CDR3 DNA is TGTGCCAGCAGTGATGAGGGGTATGAACAGTAC.

This clone was counted once. Mouse germline and gene names are used. CDR3 DNA (partial): TGTGCCAGCAGCCTGGACTGGGGAAGTCAAAACACCTTGTAC. Its translation: CASSLDWGSQNTLY. The CDR3, in full, reads CASSLDWGSQNTLYF. This chain uses TRBV5 with TRBJ2-4; 9 nucleotides align to TRBD2. The read terminates 1 residue before the CDR3 end, so the remaining end is supplied by the germline J gene. The CDR3 is 15 residues long. Germline values: CDR1 LGHNA, CDR2 YNLKQL (reference sequence). Trimming cost V 4 bases and J 0 bases; bases outside gene matches: 2.